The clone carrying this T cell receptor beta chain was counted once. Authors' analysis steps: Reference gene primer amplification gave estimated nucleated cell counts. Here immunoSEQ multiplex PCR was the method, and the copy in TCRdb shows in-frame clones only, minus some. V and J calls and clone size come straight from that table; D and trimming were deduced from the DNA. This sample has about 130,000 clones; around four fifths occur once, and the top ten carry 9.5% to 12%. This sample is part of a study of blood T cell repertoires in COVID-19. Looking at the study overall: Acute and convalescent COVID-19 specimens originated in the United States, Italy and Spain. In each case, the material was cDNA or gDNA derived from T cells, B-cell-depleted T cells, or PBMCs.

V gave up 2 bases and J gave up 4 bases, with 6 bases separating them. CDR3 length: 13 amino acids. Per the germline V gene, CDR1 is MNHNY and CDR2 is SVGAGI (reference sequence). The specimen sequenced was peripheral blood. The sequence derives from a man aged 55 to 70 who had recovered from COVID-19. The chain combines TRBV6-6 with TRBJ2-1; D gene unclear. In DNA form, the CDR3 reads TGTGCCAGCAGTTACGCCGCGTACAATGAGCAGTTCTTC. Amino acids: CASSYAAYNEQFF.